Below are 5 T cell receptor beta chains sequenced from a single sample in a study of blood T cell repertoires in COVID-19. Only in-frame clones appear in the TCRdb table, and some are missing; sequencing was by immunoSEQ multiplex PCR. The sample records a few hundred thousand clones, about 80% being singletons. Material for sequencing was peripheral blood. The source of these receptors is a human donor with acute or convalescent COVID-19. The donor label of this sample is uncertain.

The chain employs TRBV7-6 and TRBJ2-1, with TRBD2 identical over 13 bases. V dropped 6 bases and J dropped 5; count of bases not matched to a gene: 4. This CDR3 is built from 15 residues. CDR1 and CDR2 from the germline V gene are SGHVS and FNYEAQ. CDR3 DNA: TGTGCCAGCAGGCGGACTAGCGGGGGAAACAATGAGCAGTTCTTC. Protein product: CASRRTSGGNNEQFF. The variable domain in full, completed from reference TRBV7-6 and TRBJ2-1, reads GAGVSQSPRYKVTKRGQDVALRCDPISGHVSLYWYRQALGQGPEFLTYFNYEAQQDKSGLPNDRFSAERPEGSISTLTIQRTEQRDSAMYRCASRRTSGGNNEQFFGPGTRLTVL.

J is TRBJ1-3 and V is TRBV7-6; 10 positions agree with TRBD1. The germline V gene has CDR1 SGHVS and CDR2 FNYEAQ. Unmatched junction bases numbered 11, after V lost 2 bases and J lost 4 bases. The CDR3 has 18 amino acids. CDR3 sequence: CASSLRATGGATGNTIYF. CDR3 DNA: TGTGCCAGCAGCTTAAGGGCGACAGGGGGCGCAACGGGAAACACCATATATTTT.

The chain combines TRBV5-1 with TRBJ1-1; 7 nucleotides agree with TRBD1. The CDR3 totals 13 residues. Germline assignment: CDR1 SGHRS and CDR2 YFSETQ. V was clipped by 1 base and J by 4 bases; unmatched bases: 1. CDR3 nucleotide sequence: TGCGCCAGCAGCTTGACAGGGGCCACTGAAGCTTTCTTT. Its translation is CASSLTGATEAFF. Full variable domain (missing parts from reference TRBV5-1 and TRBJ1-1): KAGVTQTPRYLIKTRGQQVTLSCSPISGHRSVSWYQQTPGQGLQFLFEYFSETQRNKGNFPGRFSGRQFSNSRSEMNVSTLELGDSALYLCASSLTGATEAFFGQGTRLTVV.

This sequence joins TRBV3-1 (or the pseudogene TRBV3-2) and TRBJ1-1; D not resolved. This CDR3 comprises 13 residues. V gave up 3 bases and J gave up 5 bases, with 10 bases separating them. Germline lookup yields CDR1 LGHDT and CDR2 YNNKEL (reference sequence). CDR3 in DNA: TGTGCCAGCAGCCAGACCTGGAGTACTGAAGCTTTCTTT. As protein: CASSQTWSTEAFF.

The chain links TRBV7-9 to TRBJ1-3, with 7 bases lining up with TRBD1. The ends lost 5 bases at V and 0 bases at J; junction bases unmatched: 13. CDR3 length: 18 residues. The V gene's germline CDR1 is SEHNR and CDR2 FQNEAQ (reference sequence). DNA for the CDR3: TGTGCCAGCAGCAACGGAGCACAGGGGTGGGCCTCTGGAAACACCATATATTTT. Protein product: CASSNGAQGWASGNTIYF.